This T cell receptor beta chain was documented in a study of cytomegalovirus exposure and HLA in healthy donors. About the research overall: The approximately 110 validation repertoires used a platform that matched the one used for the roughly 700 first-cohort repertoires, as a later analysis reported. General study results and limits: Reports showed the classifier diagnosing cytomegalovirus status with high specificity and sensitivity. The listing of roughly 160 TCR beta chains classed them as cytomegalovirus-associated. The CMV antigen specificity of a few CMV-associated chains was confirmed through in vitro analysis.

With regard to this clone: The antigen remains undetermined. The identical CDR3 is also encoded by other nucleotide sequences in the sample.

TCRdb's table, derived via immunoSEQ multiplex PCR, lists solely in-frame clones and lacks some. The sample lists hundreds of thousands of clones; approximately 87% were seen once. The CDR3 is 11 amino acids. Germline lookup yields CDR1 SQVTM and CDR2 ANQGSEA. The germline V and J ends were trimmed by 3 bases and 4 bases, with 6 bases remaining between them. This receptor was taken from a man aged 18 to 35 in good health and CMV-seronegative. Sequencing was performed on PBMCs. The gene calls are TRBV29-1 and TRBJ2-5; no firm D call. CDR3: CSVDTGETQYF. Here the CDR3 DNA reads TGCAGCGTTGATACCGGAGAGACCCAGTACTTC.